These 17 T cell receptor beta chains were sequenced from one sample in a study of identical twins. TCRdb redid the calling of the 5' RACE reads with MiXCR, one entry per CDR3 protein. The sample records roughly 690,000 distinct CDR3 sequences, over 20% being singletons. The same sample was also used in a study of T cells expressing NK-cell markers.

The sample consisted of PBMCs. The receptors were sampled from a woman aged 18-35 years in good health.

The V and J genes are TRBV4-3 and TRBJ1-2, with D unresolved. Germline V gives CDR1 LGHNA, CDR2 YSLEER. The CDR3 extends over 15 amino acids. Between the trimmed V and J ends, which lost 4 bases and 4 bases, there was a span of 16 bases. The CDR3 DNA follows: TGCGCCAGCAGCCCCTTGCCGGCTGAATCCTATGGCTACACCTTC. Translating gives CASSPLPAESYGYTF.

The chain is built from TRBV5-1 and TRBJ2-7; TRBD1 might be the D (5 bases). The V end lost 1 base, the J end lost 7 bases, and 15 bases lay between the germline ends. Germline V gene sequence: CDR1 SGHRS, CDR2 YFSETQ. The CDR3 totals 14 residues. In nucleotides, the CDR3 is TGCGCCAGCAGCTTGACAGGCGTCAGGGTGGAGCAGTACTTC. Translation: CASSLTGVRVEQYF.

The rearrangement uses TRBV20-1 and TRBJ2-3; either TRBD1 or TRBD2 may supply D (6 bases each). The CDR3 runs to 15 residues. Trimming took off 3 bases at V and 2 bases at J, with 15 bases between the two ends. Germline CDR1 reads DFQATT; CDR2 reads SNEGSKA (reference sequence). The CDR3: CSASVGGGYTDTQYF. The CDR3, as DNA: TGCAGTGCTAGTGTAGGGGGAGGCTACACAGATACGCAGTATTTT.

This clonotype has a count of ten or more. This sequence joins TRBV4-2 and TRBJ1-2; TRBD1 agrees at 8 bases. The CDR3 spans 14 residues. The junction had 2 bases not matched to a gene; V was cut back by 1 base and J by 4 bases. The germline V gene has CDR1 LGHNA and CDR2 YNFKEQ. The CDR3 here is CASSQGQGIYGYTF. For the CDR3, the DNA is TGTGCCAGCAGCCAAGGACAGGGGATCTATGGCTACACCTTC.

In its sample, this clonotype was seen many times. The chain combines TRBV12-3 or TRBV12-4 with TRBJ2-7; D is unclear. Trimming pared 4 bases from V and 1 base from J, leaving 14 bases between. The CDR3 has 15 residues. CDR3 in amino acids: CASSSSTFQSYEQYF. The DNA of the CDR3 is TGTGCCAGCAGTTCCTCTACCTTCCAATCCTACGAGCAGTACTTC.

The chain couples TRBV12-3 or TRBV12-4 to TRBJ1-1; D remains unclear. The CDR3 sequence is 13 residues long. Trimming left V 6 bases short and J 4 bases short, with 12 bases between. CDR3 amino acids: CASSPGRVTEAFF. CDR3 DNA sequence: TGTGCCAGCAGCCCGGGGAGGGTCACTGAAGCTTTCTTT.

The rearrangement uses TRBV20-1 and TRBJ2-6; D unresolved. Trimming removed 1 base at V and 2 bases at J, with 6 bases between. This CDR3 is 14 amino acids long. In germline, CDR1 is DFQATT, CDR2 SNEGSKA (reference sequence). The CDR3 DNA reads TGCAGTGCTAGAGTTGGGGCTGGGGCCAACGTCCTGACTTTC. Its translation is CSARVGAGANVLTF.

The chain links TRBV12-3 or TRBV12-4 to TRBJ2-5; weak D call: TRBD1 (5 bases). V lost 4 bases to trimming and J lost 3 bases, with 18 bases between them. This CDR3 is built from 16 residues. In DNA, the CDR3 is TGTGCCAGCAGTTCACAGGCTCGTGACGGAAAAGAGACCCAGTACTTC. This translates into CASSSQARDGKETQYF.

The CDR3 nucleotides read TGTGCCACCAGCGTCTCGGATGCCACAGATACGCAGTATTTT. Residues: CATSVSDATDTQYF. This chain connects TRBV24-1 to TRBJ2-3; no definite D call. The germline CDR1 and CDR2 sequences are KGHDR and SFDVKD. The CDR3 consists of 14 residues. V was cut by 7 bases and J by 2 bases, with 12 bases left in between.

At least ten counts were recorded for this clonotype. V and J are TRBV20-1 and TRBJ2-3; D remains ambiguous. This CDR3 has 12 amino acids. Trimming removed 1 base at V and 5 bases at J, with 7 bases between. Germline loops: CDR1 DFQATT, CDR2 SNEGSKA (reference sequence). CDR3 DNA: TGCAGTGCTAGAGTTTCGGGAGATACGCAGTATTTT. Protein sequence: CSARVSGDTQYF.

CDR3 amino acids: CASSFGSSGEQYF. In nucleotides, the CDR3 is TGTGCCAGCAGTTTCGGGTCGTCGGGCGAGCAGTACTTC. This chain uses TRBV12-3 or TRBV12-4 with TRBJ2-7; no clear D gene. This CDR3 contains 13 residues. Between the trimmed V and J ends, which lost 3 bases and 6 bases, there was a span of 12 bases.

The sample holds a few counts of this clonotype. V is TRBV20-1 and J is TRBJ2-3; the match to TRBD2 covers 7 bases. V shed 3 bases, J shed 4 bases, and the junction held 7 bases outside the gene matches. The CDR3 extends over 14 amino acids. CDR1 and CDR2 (germline): DFQATT, SNEGSKA (reference sequence). CDR3 sequence (DNA): TGCAGTGCTAGGATGCCGGGGGGTGCAGATACGCAGTATTTT. This translates into CSARMPGGADTQYF.

J is TRBJ2-7 and V is TRBV5-1; D gene unclear. Per germline, CDR1 SGHRS and CDR2 YFSETQ. V was clipped by 0 bases and J by 5 bases, with 15 bases between them. The CDR3 totals 15 residues. CDR3 sequence: CASSLAPYLQHEQYF. In DNA form, the CDR3 reads TGCGCCAGCAGCTTGGCCCCCTATCTCCAGCACGAGCAGTACTTC. Drawing the rest from reference TRBV5-1 and TRBJ2-7, the complete variable domain is KAGVTQTPRYLIKTRGQQVTLSCSPISGHRSVSWYQQTPGQGLQFLFEYFSETQRNKGNFPGRFSGRQFSNSRSEMNVSTLELGDSALYLCASSLAPYLQHEQYFGPGTRLTVT.

The sample holds a few counts of this clonotype. V and J are TRBV9 and TRBJ2-7; D remains unclear. Germline V gene lookup returns CDR1 SGDLS and CDR2 YYNGEE. V lost 0 bases to trimming and J lost 0 bases, with 7 bases between them. The CDR3 is made up of 14 amino acids. DNA for the CDR3: TGTGCCAGCAGCGTAGTCCCCCACTCCTACGAGCAGTACTTC. This codes for CASSVVPHSYEQYF. The complete variable domain, with remaining parts taken from reference TRBV9 and TRBJ2-7, reads DSGVTQTPKHLITATGQRVTLRCSPRSGDLSVYWYQQSLDQGLQFLIQYYNGEERAKGNILERFSAQQFPDLHSELNLSSLELGDSALYFCASSVVPHSYEQYFGPGTRLTVT.

This clonotype was counted between two and nine times. The chain uses TRBV29-1 and TRBJ2-3; 8 nucleotides line up with TRBD1. The CDR3 extends over 16 amino acids. Germline assignment: CDR1 SQVTM and CDR2 ANQGSEA. With 6 bases clipped from V and 8 bases from J, the junction kept 19 bases outside the gene matches. CDR3 bases: TGCAGCGTATCCCCGCTGGGGGACAGGCGTTCGACTACGCAGTATTTT. Translated: CSVSPLGDRRSTTQYF.

In this sample, this clonotype turned up a few times. The chain employs TRBV27 and TRBJ2-7, with D hard to call. The germline V gene encodes CDR1 MNHEY and CDR2 SMNVEV (reference sequence). This CDR3 has 14 amino acids. The V gene lost 2 bases and the J gene lost 3 bases, with 11 bases spanning the gap. The CDR3 region is CASSLTPGGYEQYF. Written as DNA, the CDR3 is TGTGCCAGCAGTTTAACCCCGGGCGGCTACGAGCAGTACTTC.

Here the CDR3 reads CASSLTRLAGGYEQFF. CDR3 DNA: TGTGCCAGCAGCTTAACCCGACTAGCGGGAGGGTATGAGCAGTTCTTC. J is TRBJ2-1 and V is TRBV5-6, with 14 bases identical to TRBD2. The junction had 6 bases not matched to a gene; V was cut back by 2 bases and J by 8 bases. Germline CDR1 SGHDT, CDR2 YYEEEE. This CDR3 is 16 amino acids long.